The clone carrying this T cell receptor (beta chain) was observed at least ten times. What it binds is unknown. Using its own MiXCR run on the 5' RACE reads, TCRdb lists one record per CDR3 protein. The sample lists approximately 210,000 distinct CDR3 sequences, 27% occurring once. V was clipped by 6 bases and J by 2 bases, with 11 bases between them. The CDR3 is made up of 13 amino acids. CDR1 LGHDT and CDR2 YNNKEL come from the germline V gene (reference sequence). This entry comes from a study of T-cell memory formation after mild COVID-19. In the study overall: Each donor largely had its own TCR clusters. Study findings and constraints: Some clones that responded turned up in pre-infection memory, which suggests that cross-reactive memory joined in. Clones from the second wave (peaking day 37) had unconfirmed SARS-CoV-2 specificity.

This TCR was sampled from an adult woman who had mild COVID-19 (a few samples of this study predate the infection). Cell type and time point are not known. V gene TRBV3-1 combines with J gene TRBJ2-7, with D uncertain. Sequencing was done on a sample of PBMCs or a T cell subset sorted from them (not recorded which). The CDR3 DNA reads TGTGCCAGCAGTCCCGGGCCCCCCTACGAGCAGTACTTC. Protein sequence: CASSPGPPYEQYF.